This T cell receptor (beta chain) comes out of a study of T cell responses to AZD1222 COVID-19 vaccine. Broader study findings: Spike-specific TCR breadth and depth were elevated following two AZD1222 doses. Clonal diversity was possibly underestimated, and white British individuals and females predominated among donors. Along spike, vaccine-associated CD4 TCRs were found throughout, with dominance at 160-218 and 743-854.

The V gene's germline CDR1 is SGHTA and CDR2 FQGTGA. This CDR3 region has 15 residues. The trim removed 5 bases at V and 0 bases at J, leaving 6 bases unmatched. The table came from immunoSEQ multiplex PCR; TCRdb's copy has only in-frame clones and leaves some out. The sample carries approximately 52,000 clones, roughly 89% recorded once. This clone was counted only a few times. Its specificity is not known. The rearrangement joins TRBV7-3 to TRBJ1-2, with 7 bases lining up with TRBD1. The TCR was taken from an adult who received the AZD1222 COVID-19 vaccine. This specimen consisted of peripheral blood, obtained 28 days after the second AZD1222 dose. The CDR3 coding sequence is TGTGCCAGCAGCCAAGGCGGGACAGCTAACTATGGCTACACCTTC. Its protein is CASSQGGTANYGYTF.